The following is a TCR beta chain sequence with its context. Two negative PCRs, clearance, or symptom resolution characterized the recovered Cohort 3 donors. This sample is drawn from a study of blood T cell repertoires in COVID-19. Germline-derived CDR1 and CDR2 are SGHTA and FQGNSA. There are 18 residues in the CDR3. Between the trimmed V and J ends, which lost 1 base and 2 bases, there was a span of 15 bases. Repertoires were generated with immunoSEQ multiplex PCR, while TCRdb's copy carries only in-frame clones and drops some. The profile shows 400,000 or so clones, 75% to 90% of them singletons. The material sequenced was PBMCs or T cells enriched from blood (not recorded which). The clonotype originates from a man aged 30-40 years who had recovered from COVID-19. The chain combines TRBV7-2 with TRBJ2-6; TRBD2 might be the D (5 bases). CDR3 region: CASSLGSPGTPGANVLTF. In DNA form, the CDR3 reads TGTGCCAGCAGCTTAGGTTCCCCGGGAACCCCTGGGGCCAACGTCCTGACTTTC.